This TCR beta chain stems from a study of early stage breast cancer tumors. Study-wide context: The ER+/PR+/HER2- tumors included fewer than ten ductal and four lobular carcinomas. Whole-study findings and limits: Compared with adjacent normal breast, tumors showed about 2.5-fold denser, more clonal T cells.

On this clone itself: Its matching antigen is unknown.

Only in-frame clones appear in the TCRdb table, and some are missing; sequencing was by immunoSEQ multiplex PCR. Altogether about 50,000 clones are present, about 80% being singletons, with the ten largest covering more than 3%. This CDR3 is 13 amino acids long. The V gene end was trimmed by 3 bases and the J gene end by 1 base; junction bases not matched to a gene: 1. From germline, CDR1 is SGHRS and CDR2 YFSETQ. Sequenced input: blood. J is TRBJ2-7 and V is TRBV5-1; 7 bases are a match to TRBD1. The receptor was derived from a person aged 25-39 years with breast cancer. The CDR3 loop reads CASSWDSSYEQYF. The CDR3 region has the DNA TGCGCCAGCAGCTGGGACAGTTCCTACGAGCAGTACTTC.